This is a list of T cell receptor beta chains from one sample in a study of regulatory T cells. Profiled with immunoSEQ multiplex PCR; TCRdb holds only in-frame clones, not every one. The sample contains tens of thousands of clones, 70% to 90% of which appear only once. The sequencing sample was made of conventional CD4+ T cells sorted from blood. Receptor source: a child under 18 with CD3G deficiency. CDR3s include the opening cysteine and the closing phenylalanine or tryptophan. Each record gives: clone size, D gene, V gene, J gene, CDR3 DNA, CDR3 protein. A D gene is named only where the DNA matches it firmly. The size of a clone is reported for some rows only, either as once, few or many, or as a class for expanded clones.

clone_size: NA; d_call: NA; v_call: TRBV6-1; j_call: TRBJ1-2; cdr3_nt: TGTGCCAGCAGTGAAACCCGGGTCAGGGGACATGGCTACACCTTC; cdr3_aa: CASSETRVRGHGYTF
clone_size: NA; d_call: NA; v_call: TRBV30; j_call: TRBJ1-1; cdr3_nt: TGTGCCTGGAGTGCAACGAACACTGAAGCTTTCTTT; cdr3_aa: CAWSATNTEAFF
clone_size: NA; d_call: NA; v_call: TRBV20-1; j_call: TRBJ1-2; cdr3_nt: TGCAGTATTGATGGCTACACCTTC; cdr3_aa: CSIDGYTF
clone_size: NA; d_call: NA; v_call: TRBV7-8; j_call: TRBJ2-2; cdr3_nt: TGTGCCAGCAGCTTAGGAAGTTCGGCGAACACCGGGGAGCTGTTTTTT; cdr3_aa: CASSLGSSANTGELFF
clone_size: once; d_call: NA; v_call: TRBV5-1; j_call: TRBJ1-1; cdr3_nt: TGCGCCAGCAGCTTATCCACGGGAACTGAAGCTTTCTTT; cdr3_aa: CASSLSTGTEAFF
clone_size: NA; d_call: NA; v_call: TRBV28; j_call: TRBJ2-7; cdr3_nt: TGTGCCAGCAGCCCGGGGCCAGGGGAACCCTACGAGCAGTACTTC; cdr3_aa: CASSPGPGEPYEQYF
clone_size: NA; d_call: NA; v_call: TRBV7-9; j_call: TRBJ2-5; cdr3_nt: TGTGCCAGCAGCTTAGGCAGGGCGTTGTGGATGGAAGAGACCCAGTACTTC; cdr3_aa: CASSLGRALWMEETQYF
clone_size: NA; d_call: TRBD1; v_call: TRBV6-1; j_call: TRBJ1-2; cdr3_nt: TGTGCCAGCAGTAGGGACAGGGATGGCTACACCTTC; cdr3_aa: CASSRDRDGYTF
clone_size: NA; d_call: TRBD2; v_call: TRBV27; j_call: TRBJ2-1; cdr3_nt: TGTGCCAGCAGTGTTAGGTCGGGGGGAGATGAGCAGTTCTTC; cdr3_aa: CASSVRSGGDEQFF
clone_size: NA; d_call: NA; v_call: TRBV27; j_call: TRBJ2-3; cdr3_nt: TGTGCCAGCAGTTTATCGAGAGGGGCAGATACGCAGTATTTT; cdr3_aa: CASSLSRGADTQYF
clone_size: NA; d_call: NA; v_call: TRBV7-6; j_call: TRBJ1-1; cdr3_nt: TGTGCCAGCAGCTTAGCCCCAGGAAAGAACACTGAAGCTTTCTTT; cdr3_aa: CASSLAPGKNTEAFF
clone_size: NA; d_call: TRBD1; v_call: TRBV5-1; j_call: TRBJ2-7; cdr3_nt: TGCGCCAGCAGCTTGGTGGCAGGGGGCGGCTACGAGCAGTACTTC; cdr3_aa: CASSLVAGGGYEQYF
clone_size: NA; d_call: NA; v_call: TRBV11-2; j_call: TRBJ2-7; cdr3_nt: TGTGCCAGCAGCTTTGAGGGGACCGAGCAGTACTTC; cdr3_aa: CASSFEGTEQYF
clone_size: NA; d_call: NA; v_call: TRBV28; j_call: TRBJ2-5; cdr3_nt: TGTGCCAGCTCTAGGGGATTGGGTTACCAAGAGACCCAGTACTTC; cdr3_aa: CASSRGLGYQETQYF
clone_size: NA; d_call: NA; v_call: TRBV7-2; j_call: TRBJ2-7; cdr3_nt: TGTGCCAGCAGCCTAAACCCAGGGGCCGGCCACGAGCAGTACTTC; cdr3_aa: CASSLNPGAGHEQYF
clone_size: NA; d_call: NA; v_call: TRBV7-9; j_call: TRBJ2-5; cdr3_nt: TGTGCCAGCAGCATGGACGGGAAAAGGAAAGAGACCCAGTACTTC; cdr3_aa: CASSMDGKRKETQYF
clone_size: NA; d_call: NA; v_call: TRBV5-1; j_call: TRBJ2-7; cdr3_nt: TGCGCCAGCAGCTTGGACAGGGCCCCACCCTACGAGCAGTACTTC; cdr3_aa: CASSLDRAPPYEQYF